This section outlines one T cell receptor beta chain sequence together with its context. Its specificity is unknown. The CDR3 extends over 14 amino acids. Per germline, CDR1 LNHDA and CDR2 SQIVND (reference sequence). V was pared by 11 bases and J by 4 bases, with 13 bases of the junction left unmatched. The sample belongs to a study of T cell responses to AZD1222 COVID-19 vaccine. Overall study: Pooled in the analysis were second doses at about 4 or about 12 weeks. Study findings and constraints: The donor cohort was predominantly white British with a female majority, and clonal diversity may have been underestimated. A rise in Spike-specific TCR breadth and depth followed two AZD1222 doses. Without day 14 samples, only post-peak T cell repertoires were studied.

TCRdb's copy holds only in-frame clones and misses some; the assay was immunoSEQ multiplex PCR. The sample includes some 140,000 clones, roughly 90% of them seen just once. The source material was peripheral blood, sampled on day 0 of AZD1222 vaccination. The chain uses TRBV19 and TRBJ1-2, with TRBD1 matching over 7 bases. This TCR was recovered from an adult in good health. CDR3 nucleotide sequence: TGTGCCTGCCCAAGACAGGGTGTGAGCTATGGCTACACCTTC. It codes for CACPRQGVSYGYTF.